This TCR beta chain came from a study of shared clonotypes between healthy human individuals. Study results and limitations: Only blood was sampled; tissue repertoires likely differ. Generally, naive subsets (rather than memory subsets) showed larger estimated richness.

Sorted-subset replicate PCRs used around 200 ng of genomic DNA. This amount corresponded to 30,000 to 35,000 T cell genomes. Using immunoSEQ multiplex PCR, the repertoire was profiled, and TCRdb retains in-frame clones only, with some absent. Of fewer than 3 million clones listed, less than 95% are singletons. Comments on this clone: What it recognizes is unknown.

Deletions cut 7 bases from V and 5 bases from J, with 14 bases between. CDR1 is MDHEN, CDR2 SYDVKM, per germline. CDR3 length: 13 residues. Input material: naive CD4+ T cells from PBMCs. Subset denoted: CD45RA+ positively selected. The origin of this receptor is a man aged 18 to 29 in good health. Some clones in this sample may be carry-over from other donors' samples. The chain joins TRBV28 to TRBJ1-1; no definite D call. CDR3 region: CASTTPAGTEAFF. In DNA form, the CDR3 reads TGTGCCAGCACCACCCCCGCGGGGACTGAAGCTTTCTTT.